A selection of T cell receptor beta chains follows, all from one sample in a study of blood T cells in healthy people across ages. One entry per CDR3 protein results from TCRdb running MiXCR on the 5' RACE reads. The sample has about 2 million distinct CDR3 sequences; just under 50% are singletons. What was sequenced was blood. Receptor source: a woman aged 40 to 49 in good health. CDR3s include the opening cysteine and the closing phenylalanine or tryptophan. D genes are given only for firm matches. Rows give clone size only sometimes, using once, few, many, or a class for an expanded clone.

>.|TRBJ1-4|TRBV7-2|TRBD1|16
CASSQAGGAANEKLFF
TGTGCCAGCAGCCAGGCAGGGGGCGCAGCTAATGAAAAACTGTTTTTT
>.|TRBJ2-5|TRBV6-6|TRBD2|16
CASALTSGGSQETQYF
TGTGCCAGCGCCCTCACTAGCGGGGGTTCCCAAGAGACCCAGTACTTC
>.|TRBJ2-1|TRBV5-1|.|13
CASGLTAYNEQFF
TGCGCCAGCGGCCTGACTGCTTACAATGAGCAGTTCTTC
>.|TRBJ2-7|TRBV5-6|.|12
CVSSLGGAIQYF
TGTGTCAGCAGCTTGGGTGGGGCAATTCAGTACTTC
>.|TRBJ1-1|TRBV6-1|.|13
CASSESPNTEAFF
TGTGCCAGCAGTGAATCGCCGAACACTGAAGCTTTCTTT
>few|TRBJ2-5|TRBV15|TRBD1|14
CATSTQGIGETQYF
TGTGCCACCAGCACACAGGGGATAGGGGAGACCCAGTACTTC
>.|TRBJ2-5|TRBV6-6|.|15
CASSYEGNSQETQYF
TGTGCCAGCAGTTACGAGGGCAATAGTCAAGAGACCCAGTACTTC
>.|TRBJ2-6|TRBV24-1|.|16
CATSDPASSGADVLTF
TGTGCCACCAGTGATCCCGCCAGCTCTGGGGCCGACGTCCTGACTTTC
>.|TRBJ2-1|TRBV9|.|16
CASSVSVIETYNEQFF
TGTGCCAGCAGCGTATCGGTCATAGAGACCTACAATGAGCAGTTCTTC
>.|TRBJ2-3|TRBV9|.|18
CASSHSPQSAESYDTQYF
TGTGCCAGCAGCCACTCTCCTCAAAGCGCAGAGAGCTATGATACGCAGTATTTT
>once|TRBJ2-5|TRBV24-1|.|15
CATSDPATREETQYF
TGTGCCACCAGTGACCCCGCTACCAGGGAAGAGACCCAGTACTTC
>few|TRBJ1-2|TRBV4-1|.|15
CASSQDRQEYYGYTF
TGCGCCAGCAGCCAAGATCGTCAGGAGTACTATGGCTACACCTTC
>few|TRBJ2-1|TRBV6-5|.|13
CASSYSGLGEQFF
TGTGCCAGCAGTTACTCGGGGTTGGGTGAGCAGTTCTTC
>.|TRBJ2-5|TRBV7-9|TRBD2|17
CASSLVKALAGGYEKYF
TGTGCCAGCAGCTTAGTAAAGGCACTAGCGGGGGGCTACGAGAAGTACTTC
>once|TRBJ1-2|TRBV4-3|.|13
CASSQETGFGYTF
TGCGCCAGCAGCCAAGAAACAGGGTTCGGCTACACCTTC